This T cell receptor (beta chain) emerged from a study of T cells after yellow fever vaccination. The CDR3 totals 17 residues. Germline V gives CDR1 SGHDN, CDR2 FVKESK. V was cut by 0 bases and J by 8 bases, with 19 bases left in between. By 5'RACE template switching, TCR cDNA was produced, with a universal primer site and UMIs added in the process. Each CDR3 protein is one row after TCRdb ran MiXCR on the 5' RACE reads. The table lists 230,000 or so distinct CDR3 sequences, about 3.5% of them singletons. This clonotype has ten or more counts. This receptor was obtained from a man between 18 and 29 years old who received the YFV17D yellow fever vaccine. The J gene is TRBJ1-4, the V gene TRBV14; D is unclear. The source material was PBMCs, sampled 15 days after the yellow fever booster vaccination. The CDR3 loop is CASSQDRWGNRREKLFF. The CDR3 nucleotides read TGTGCCAGCAGCCAAGATCGCTGGGGTAATAGAAGGGAAAAACTGTTTTTT.